One and the same sample provided the 5 T cell receptor beta chains below, sequenced in a study of cytomegalovirus exposure and HLA in healthy donors. The primer mix had 60 Vbeta and 13 Jbeta primers. Clones were read by immunoSEQ multiplex PCR, and TCRdb kept only the in-frame ones, dropping some. The table records about 120,000 clones, 65% to 85% of them present only once. Sequencing was done on a sample of PBMCs. Receptor source: a man aged 50 to 59 in good health and CMV-seropositive.

This chain joins TRBV11-2 and TRBJ2-2, with 10 bases fitting TRBD2. Unmatched junction bases numbered 2, after V lost 1 base and J lost 0 bases. Looked up from germline, CDR1 is SGHAT and CDR2 is FQNNGV. This CDR3 comprises 17 residues. As DNA, the CDR3 is TGTGCCAGCAGCTTAGCGCTAGCGGGGGCGAACACCGGGGAGCTGTTTTTT. Residues: CASSLALAGANTGELFF. The whole variable domain, remainder taken from reference TRBV11-2 and TRBJ2-2, is EAGVAQSPRYKIIEKRQSVAFWCNPISGHATLYWYQQILGQGPKLLIQFQNNGVVDDSQLPKDRFSAERLKGVDSTLKIQPAKLEDSAVYLCASSLALAGANTGELFFGEGSRLTVL.

The chain carries TRBV27 and TRBJ2-6; 8 bases are a match to TRBD1. The trim removed 10 bases at V and 4 bases at J, leaving 9 bases unmatched. Germline-derived CDR1 and CDR2 are MNHEY and SMNVEV (reference sequence). This CDR3 has 15 amino acids. The CDR3 coding sequence is TGTGCCATCGGGGACAGGTTAGCGGGGGCCAACGTCCTGACTTTC. This sequence encodes CAIGDRLAGANVLTF.

V usage is TRBV6-5 and J usage is TRBJ2-7; TRBD1 matches at 9 bases. This CDR3 contains 14 residues. Trimming at V came to 0 bases and at J to 6 bases, leaving 3 bases not matched to a gene. The V gene's germline CDR1 is MNHEY and CDR2 SVGAGI. CDR3 nucleotides: TGTGCCAGCAGTTACTCACAGGGGGCGGTCGAGCAGTACTTC. Translating it yields CASSYSQGAVEQYF.

This clone was detected a few times. The V call is TRBV19, the J call TRBJ1-5; 9 bases line up with TRBD1. Germline CDR1 and CDR2: LNHDA and SQIVND (reference sequence). The V and J ends lost 6 bases and 1 base, in that order; junction bases with no gene match: 4. The CDR3 runs 15 residues. The CDR3 sequence is CASRTGQGSNQPQHF. CDR3 DNA sequence: TGTGCCAGTAGAACTGGACAGGGGAGCAATCAGCCCCAGCATTTT.

The chain joins TRBV13 to TRBJ2-7, with TRBD2 identical over 12 bases. Germline V gene lookup returns CDR1 PRHDT and CDR2 FYEKMQ (reference sequence). The length of the CDR3 is 14 residues. Germline trimming cut 5 bases from V and 6 bases from J; bases unmatched to any gene: 5. CDR3 region: CASSTTSGSSEQYF. In DNA form, the CDR3 reads TGTGCCAGCAGCACGACTAGCGGGAGTTCCGAGCAGTACTTC.